Below are 9 T cell receptor beta chains sequenced from a single sample in a study of shared clonotypes between healthy human individuals (dated by TCRdb to 2019 to 2021). The library was made by the immunoSEQ multiplex PCR assay. Imported from immuneACCESS, the table was reduced by TCRdb to in-frame sequences with V and J called. These copies leave out some clones; in studies compared against another copy, an unresolved V gene accounts for under half, and the cause of the remainder is not known. The sample table shows a few million clones, and around nine tenths are seen once. The ten largest clones capture about 0.13% of the sample. The specimen was naive CD4+ T cells sorted from blood. The meaning of the sample's cell subset or site label: CD45RA+ positively selected. These TCRs come from a man younger than 30 in good health.

A remark on this clone: This sample also contains other DNA sequences that code for the same CDR3. The chain combines TRBV30 with TRBJ2-2; D call uncertain. V lost 0 bases and J 1 base, leaving 3 bases between the germline ends. The germline gives CDR1 GTSNPN, CDR2 SVGIG (reference sequence). The CDR3 consists of 13 residues. CDR3 bases: TGTGCCTGGAGTGTAAGGAACACCGGGGAGCTGTTTTTT. Amino acid sequence: CAWSVRNTGELFF.

Details on this clone: Other DNA variants within this sample encode the same CDR3. The rearrangement joins TRBV7-2 to TRBJ2-7; D not certain. The CDR3 sequence is 12 residues long. Germline-derived CDR1 and CDR2 are SGHTA and FQGNSA. Trimming pared 2 bases from V and 0 bases from J, leaving 2 bases between. The CDR3 coding sequence is TGTGCCAGCAGCTTAACCTCCTACGAGCAGTACTTC. As protein: CASSLTSYEQYF.

The gene calls are TRBV10-3 and TRBJ1-3; tentative D call: TRBD1 (5 bases). Per the germline V gene, CDR1 is ENHRY and CDR2 is SYGVKD. The V gene lost 0 bases and the J gene lost 4 bases, with 10 bases spanning the gap. The CDR3 is 15 amino acids. The CDR3: CAISESQGTGNTIYF. The CDR3 DNA reads as TGTGCCATCAGTGAGTCGCAGGGTACGGGAAACACCATATATTTT.

J is TRBJ1-4 and V is TRBV15, with D possibly TRBD1 on 5 matching bases. Germline V gene data show CDR1 as LNHNV and CDR2 as YYDKDF (reference sequence). The CDR3 extends over 15 amino acids. V was clipped by 0 bases and J by 8 bases, with 13 bases between them. Here the CDR3 reads CATSRDGAGQEKLFF. The DNA for the CDR3 is TGTGCCACCAGCAGAGATGGGGCAGGCCAAGAAAAACTGTTTTTT. Combining the CDR3 with reference TRBV15 and TRBJ1-4 gives the whole variable domain DAMVIQNPRYQVTQFGKPVTLSCSQTLNHNVMYWYQQKSSQAPKLLFHYYDKDFNNEADTPDNFQSRRPNTSFCFLDIRSPGLGDTAMYLCATSRDGAGQEKLFFGSGTQLSVL.

The chain uses TRBV23-1 and TRBJ2-7; a possible D gene is TRBD1 (8 bases). TRBV23-1 is an open reading frame whose function is uncertain. This CDR3 is built from 14 residues. V was cut by 11 bases and J by 2 bases, with 19 bases left in between. The CDR3 reads CASGGTGWAYEQYF. The CDR3 region has the DNA TGCGCCTCCGGGGGGACAGGTTGGGCCTACGAGCAGTACTTC.

The chain is built from TRBV7-2 and TRBJ2-5; no clear D. The V gene's germline CDR1 is SGHTA and CDR2 FQGNSA. Deletions cut 3 bases from V and 2 bases from J, with 7 bases between. This CDR3 has 13 residues. The CDR3 loop reads CASSFDRQETQYF. CDR3 nucleotide sequence: TGTGCCAGCAGCTTCGACCGGCAAGAGACCCAGTACTTC.

This chain uses TRBV6-1 with TRBJ2-7; D possibly matches TRBD1 or TRBD2 (5 bases each). The V end was cut by 1 base, the J end by 6 bases, with 10 bases between. CDR1 is MNHNS and CDR2 is SASEGT in the germline V gene. This CDR3 is 13 amino acids long. CDR3 loop: CASSEGWGTEQYF. The CDR3 DNA sequence: TGTGCCAGCAGTGAAGGGTGGGGGACCGAGCAGTACTTC.

A few counts support this clone. V usage is TRBV30 and J usage is TRBJ1-1; D not resolved. The germline V gene encodes CDR1 GTSNPN and CDR2 SVGIG (reference sequence). CDR3 length: 14 residues. The germline V and J ends were trimmed by 2 bases and 5 bases, with 15 bases remaining between them. The CDR3 nucleotides are TGTGCCTGGAGTTCACTCCTCGCGGGGACTGAAGCTTTCTTT. Its protein is CAWSSLLAGTEAFF.

This chain links TRBV5-1 with TRBJ2-5, with TRBD2 identical over 7 bases. The CDR3 covers 14 residues. Trimming at V came to 5 bases and at J to 2 bases, leaving 6 bases not matched to a gene. CDR1 SGHRS and CDR2 YFSETQ come from the germline V gene. As DNA, the CDR3 is TGCGCCAGCAGTGCGCTAGCGGCTCAAGAGACCCAGTACTTC. It specifies CASSALAAQETQYF. Using reference TRBV5-1 and TRBJ2-5 for the parts outside the CDR3, the full variable domain is KAGVTQTPRYLIKTRGQQVTLSCSPISGHRSVSWYQQTPGQGLQFLFEYFSETQRNKGNFPGRFSGRQFSNSRSEMNVSTLELGDSALYLCASSALAAQETQYFGPGTRLLVL.